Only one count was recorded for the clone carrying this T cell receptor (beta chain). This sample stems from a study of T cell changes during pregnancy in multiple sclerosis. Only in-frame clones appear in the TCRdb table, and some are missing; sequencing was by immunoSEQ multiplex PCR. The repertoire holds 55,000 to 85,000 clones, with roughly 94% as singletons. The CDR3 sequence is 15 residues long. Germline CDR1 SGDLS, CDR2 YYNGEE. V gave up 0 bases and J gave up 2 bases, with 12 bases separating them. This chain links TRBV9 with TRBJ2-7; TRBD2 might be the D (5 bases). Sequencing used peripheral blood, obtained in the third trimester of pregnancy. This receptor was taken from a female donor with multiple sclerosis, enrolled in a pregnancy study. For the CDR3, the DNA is TGTGCCAGCAGCGTAGCGGCAGAGAGGGCCTACGAGCAGTACTTC. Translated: CASSVAAERAYEQYF.